The 10 T cell receptor beta chains given below trace back to one sample, sequenced in a study of a mutant IDH1 vaccine in newly diagnosed glioma. No antigen has been identified for these receptors. Libraries were prepared by immunoSEQ multiplex PCR; TCRdb keeps only in-frame clonotypes and omits some of them. The sample records approximately 82,000 clones, approximately 85% being singletons. The sample's time point: week 23, last vaccination. Every vaccination contained 300 ug of the mutant IDH1 20-mer peptide and was paired with topical imiquimod. The sample in question was PBMCs, obtained from a glioma patient whose treatment included an IDH1 peptide vaccine. These receptors were collected from a man aged 30 to 39 with glioma. Some clones in this sample may be carry-over from other donors' samples.

V is TRBV5-1 and J is TRBJ2-7; the match to TRBD1 covers 8 bases. Losses at the gene ends were 5 bases for V and 0 bases for J; bases not matched to a gene: 4. Germline CDR1 reads SGHRS; CDR2 reads YFSETQ. The CDR3 sequence is 14 residues long. The CDR3 DNA sequence: TGCGCCAGCAGTCGGACAGGGTACTCCTACGAGCAGTACTTC. As protein: CASSRTGYSYEQYF.

V and J are TRBV9 and TRBJ2-7; D perhaps matches TRBD2 (6 bases). This CDR3 is 16 amino acids long. V lost 3 bases to trimming and J lost 3 bases, with 19 bases between them. Germline V gene data show CDR1 as SGDLS and CDR2 as YYNGEE. For the CDR3, the DNA is TGTGCCAGCAGCGCAAACAATGACGGGAGTCACTACGAGCAGTACTTC. Protein sequence: CASSANNDGSHYEQYF.

The chain recombines TRBV18 with TRBJ2-3; D possibly corresponds to TRBD2 (6 bases). V was clipped by 6 bases and J by 2 bases, with 15 bases between them. This CDR3 is built from 15 residues. From germline, CDR1 is KGHSH and CDR2 LQKENI. CDR3 nucleotides: TGTGCCAGCTCCCCTACGATAGCGGCCACAGATACGCAGTATTTT. Translating gives CASSPTIAATDTQYF.

The J gene is TRBJ2-1, the V gene TRBV19; TRBD2 might be the D (5 bases). The V end was cut by 1 base, the J end by 10 bases, with 14 bases between. Germline-derived CDR1 and CDR2 are LNHDA and SQIVND (reference sequence). This CDR3 region has 14 residues. CDR3 nucleotide sequence: TGTGCCAGTAGTATAGCACCCTCTCGGGGAGAGCAGTTCTTC. Translating gives CASSIAPSRGEQFF. The whole variable domain, filled in from reference TRBV19 and TRBJ2-1, reads DGGITQSPKYLFRKEGQNVTLSCEQNLNHDAMYWYRQDPGQGLRLIYYSQIVNDFQKGDIAEGYSVSREKKESFPLTVTSAQKNPTAFYLCASSIAPSRGEQFFGPGTRLTVL.

This chain links TRBV10-3 with TRBJ1-3; unclear D gene. Trimming left V 3 bases short and J 9 bases short, with 9 bases between. CDR1 is ENHRY, CDR2 SYGVKD, per germline. The CDR3 spans 12 residues. The CDR3 coding sequence is TGTGCCATCAGTGAACCTGATGGCACCATATATTTT. This codes for CAISEPDGTIYF.

V gene TRBV9 combines with J gene TRBJ2-3; 9 nucleotides match TRBD2. After removal of 3 bases from V and 11 bases from J, the junction contained 16 bases not matched to a gene. The CDR3 is made up of 16 amino acids. Germline V lookup: CDR1 SGDLS, CDR2 YYNGEE. CDR3 coding DNA: TGTGCCAGCAGCGCTAAGATTAGCGGGGGACCGCTGGAGCAGTATTTT. This encodes CASSAKISGGPLEQYF. The variable domain in full, with the rest retrieved from reference TRBV9 and TRBJ2-3, is DSGVTQTPKHLITATGQRVTLRCSPRSGDLSVYWYQQSLDQGLQFLIQYYNGEERAKGNILERFSAQQFPDLHSELNLSSLELGDSALYFCASSAKISGGPLEQYFGPGTRLTVL.

This sequence joins TRBV5-4 and TRBJ2-3; TRBD2 is a possible D gene (7 bases). Trimming removed 0 bases at V and 2 bases at J, with 10 bases between. The CDR3 totals 15 residues. Germline V lookup: CDR1 SGHNT, CDR2 YYREEE (reference sequence). Written as DNA, the CDR3 is TGTGCCAGCAGCTTGGGGGCGGGGGCCACAGATACGCAGTATTTT. It encodes CASSLGAGATDTQYF.

The chain joins TRBV7-2 to TRBJ1-3; the D is unclear. Trimming removed 0 bases from V and 4 bases from J, with 13 bases in between. Per germline, CDR1 SGHTA and CDR2 FQGNSA. The CDR3 is 16 amino acids. CDR3 coding DNA: TGTGCCAGCAGCTTAGCATTCTGGGGTCTCGGAAACACCATATATTTT. As protein: CASSLAFWGLGNTIYF.

Here the CDR3 reads CAPGGCSVYGYTF. The DNA for the CDR3 is TGTGCCCCGGGAGGATGCAGCGTCTATGGCTACACCTTC. V usage is TRBV21-1 and J usage is TRBJ1-2. TRBV21-1 corresponds to a pseudogene. The CDR3 spans 13 residues.

J is TRBJ1-2 and V is TRBV6-6; D remains unclear. Trimming took off 8 bases at V and 0 bases at J, with 10 bases between the two ends. This CDR3 comprises 13 residues. Germline V lookup: CDR1 MNHNY, CDR2 SVGAGI (reference sequence). In DNA, the CDR3 is TGTGCCAGCGCCCAATCAGCTAACTATGGCTACACCTTC. This encodes CASAQSANYGYTF.